This TCR beta chain was captured by sequencing in a study of blood T cell repertoires in COVID-19. Study background: The origin of the acute and convalescent COVID-19 samples was the United States, Italy and Spain.

CDR1 and CDR2 from the germline V gene are SGHDN and FVKESK. V dropped 1 base and J dropped 3; count of bases not matched to a gene: 8. The CDR3 has 16 amino acids. In the authors' methods: Amplification of reference gene primers provided the estimated nucleated cell counts. TCRdb keeps only in-frame clones here, not all; method: immunoSEQ multiplex PCR. The D gene and trimming were derived from the DNA, and the V and J assignments and clone size from that table. This table has under 110,000 clones, over 60% appearing once. Recruited during active infection, patients (from Seattle) were subsequently followed longitudinally.

The source of this sequence is a man older than 75 with COVID-19, enrolled during active disease. What was sequenced was peripheral blood. J is TRBJ2-5 and V is TRBV14; 7 bases match TRBD2. CDR3 sequence reads: CASSQGLFSGKETQYF. The CDR3 DNA sequence: TGTGCCAGCAGCCAAGGTCTGTTCAGCGGGAAAGAGACCCAGTACTTC.